One sample yielded the 17 T cell receptor beta chains listed below, sequenced in a study of OX40 agonist ivuxolimab in advanced cancers. Measured with immunoSEQ multiplex PCR; TCRdb has only the in-frame clones, and not every one. The sample shows some 150,000 clones, 90% of them seen only once. The source was CD4+ or CD8+ T cells sorted from blood, collected in a trial of the OX40 agonist ivuxolimab. Receptors were obtained from an adult with an advanced solid tumor such as melanoma, head and neck, liver or kidney cancer.

The chain couples TRBV28 to TRBJ1-3; D uncertain. Germline CDR1 MDHEN, CDR2 SYDVKM. The ends were cut back, 3 bases at V and 7 bases at J, with 4 bases in the middle. The CDR3 covers 11 residues. The CDR3 coding sequence is TGTGCCAGCAGTTTGAGCAACACCATATATTTT. It yields the protein CASSLSNTIYF.

The chain recombines TRBV7-8 with TRBJ2-3; 14 nucleotides agree with TRBD2. The length of the CDR3 is 19 residues. The junction had 9 bases not matched to a gene; V was cut back by 0 bases and J by 4 bases. Germline V gene lookup returns CDR1 SGHVS and CDR2 FQNEAQ. The CDR3 protein is CASSLAFGTSGSHADTQYF. The DNA of the CDR3 is TGTGCCAGCAGCTTAGCCTTCGGGACTAGCGGGAGTCACGCAGATACGCAGTATTTT.

V and J are TRBV6-6 and TRBJ1-5; the D gene is possibly TRBD1 (5 bases). This CDR3 contains 11 residues. The V end lost 2 bases, the J end lost 11 bases, and 7 bases lay between the germline ends. Germline V gives CDR1 MNHNY, CDR2 SVGAGI (reference sequence). The CDR3 protein is CASSYQGAQHF. CDR3 coding DNA: TGTGCCAGCAGTTACCAAGGGGCCCAGCATTTT.

The V and J genes are TRBV6-4 and TRBJ2-1; the D call may be TRBD1 or TRBD2 (5 bases each). Germline V gene sequence: CDR1 MRHNA, CDR2 SNTAGT. The CDR3 spans 19 residues. V was trimmed by 6 bases and J by 3 bases, leaving 27 bases between them. As DNA, the CDR3 is TGTGCCAGCAGGGCTTCCGGGCCGGGGCTCGTTTGGGTCTACAATGAGCAGTTCTTC. It is translated as CASRASGPGLVWVYNEQFF.

The J gene is TRBJ1-5, the V gene TRBV28, with 7 positions matching TRBD1. The trim removed 3 bases at V and 7 bases at J, leaving 9 bases unmatched. CDR3 length: 15 residues. Germline loops: CDR1 MDHEN, CDR2 SYDVKM. CDR3 sequence (DNA): TGTGCCAGCAGTTTTCTTATTCAGGGGGAGCAGCCCCAGCATTTT. Protein sequence: CASSFLIQGEQPQHF.

This clone is a singleton in its sample. The gene calls are TRBV7-2 and TRBJ2-1; 8 nucleotides align to TRBD2. This CDR3 spans 15 amino acids. V shed 5 bases and J 7 bases; nucleotides not matched to a gene: 10. The germline V gene has CDR1 SGHTA and CDR2 FQGNSA. CDR3 sequence (DNA): TGTGCCAGCAGCCCGTTAGCGGGATTGGTGAATGAGCAGTTCTTC. As protein: CASSPLAGLVNEQFF.

The V gene is TRBV19, the J gene TRBJ2-1, with D uncertain. The CDR3 contains 14 residues. V shed 7 bases and J shed 5 bases, with 15 bases lying between them. Germline CDR1 LNHDA, CDR2 SQIVND (reference sequence). CDR3 sequence: CASTPRTWDNEQFF. The CDR3 DNA is TGTGCCAGTACCCCACGGACCTGGGACAATGAGCAGTTCTTC.

This chain joins TRBV19 and TRBJ2-3; D is possibly TRBD1 or TRBD2 (5 bases each). V was pared by 6 bases and J by 6 bases, with 19 bases between. CDR3 length: 15 residues. CDR1 and CDR2 (germline): LNHDA, SQIVND (reference sequence). CDR3 region: CASRNSGPPSDTQYF. CDR3 sequence (DNA): TGTGCCAGTAGAAACTCGGGACCACCCTCCGATACGCAGTATTTT.

The rearrangement links TRBV9 to TRBJ2-4, with TRBD2 as a possible D gene (6 bases). CDR1 is SGDLS, CDR2 YYNGEE, per germline. V gave up 0 bases and J gave up 7 bases, with 8 bases separating them. There are 13 residues in the CDR3. CDR3 DNA sequence: TGTGCCAGCAGCGTAGGGGAGGAGAACATTCAGTACTTC. Translation gives CASSVGEENIQYF. Supplemented by reference TRBV9 and TRBJ2-4, the full variable domain reads DSGVTQTPKHLITATGQRVTLRCSPRSGDLSVYWYQQSLDQGLQFLIQYYNGEERAKGNILERFSAQQFPDLHSELNLSSLELGDSALYFCASSVGEENIQYFGAGTRLSVL.

This chain joins TRBV6-6 and TRBJ2-7, with 12 positions matching TRBD2. CDR1 is MNHNY, CDR2 SVGAGI, per germline (reference sequence). The junction had 10 bases not matched to a gene; V was cut back by 4 bases and J by 6 bases. This CDR3 is built from 16 residues. The CDR3 sequence is CASSSSPTSGSFEQYF. The DNA of the CDR3 is TGTGCCAGCAGTTCGTCCCCGACTAGCGGGAGTTTCGAGCAGTACTTC.

The V call is TRBV5-1, the J call TRBJ2-4; D possibly corresponds to TRBD1 (6 bases). V was trimmed by 4 bases and J by 1 base, leaving 15 bases between them. This CDR3 has 16 residues. Germline loops: CDR1 SGHRS, CDR2 YFSETQ. CDR3 sequence reads: CASSTLGAGAKNIQYF. CDR3 nucleotides: TGCGCCAGCAGCACGCTGGGGGCTGGGGCCAAAAACATTCAGTACTTC.

The chain has TRBV19 and TRBJ2-3; 7 bases match TRBD2. Germline CDR1 and CDR2: LNHDA and SQIVND (reference sequence). CDR3 size: 16 residues. Losses at the gene ends were 4 bases for V and 1 base for J; bases not matched to a gene: 8. The CDR3 region is CASSTPTSEGTDTQYF. CDR3 bases: TGTGCCAGTAGTACACCAACTAGCGAGGGCACAGATACGCAGTATTTT. Variable domain in full (rest from reference TRBV19 and TRBJ2-3): DGGITQSPKYLFRKEGQNVTLSCEQNLNHDAMYWYRQDPGQGLRLIYYSQIVNDFQKGDIAEGYSVSREKKESFPLTVTSAQKNPTAFYLCASSTPTSEGTDTQYFGPGTRLTVL.

The chain joins TRBV30 to TRBJ1-5; D is possibly TRBD1 (6 bases). The V and J ends lost 4 bases and 0 bases respectively, with 10 bases between them. Germline V gene data show CDR1 as GTSNPN and CDR2 as SVGIG (reference sequence). There are 14 residues in the CDR3. The CDR3 bases are TGTGCCTGGAACCAGGGGAATAGCAATCAGCCCCAGCATTTT. It yields the protein CAWNQGNSNQPQHF. Full variable domain (missing parts from reference TRBV30 and TRBJ1-5): SQTIHQWPATLVQPVGSPLSLECTVEGTSNPNLYWYRQAAGRGLQLLFYSVGIGQISSEVPQNLSASRPQDRQFILSSKKLLLSDSGFYLCAWNQGNSNQPQHFGDGTRLSIL.

This chain connects TRBV11-2 to TRBJ1-2; D gene uncertain. The germline gives CDR1 SGHAT, CDR2 FQNNGV. This CDR3 is built from 14 residues. V dropped 5 bases and J dropped 1 base, with 11 bases sitting between them. The CDR3, as DNA: TGTGCCAGCAGCCCACAGATGGATAACTATGGCTACACCTTC. It is translated as CASSPQMDNYGYTF.

Written as DNA, the CDR3 is TGCGCCAGCAGCTTGGAAGACTTCAGCTCCTACGAGCAGTACTTC. Protein sequence: CASSLEDFSSYEQYF. This rearrangement joins TRBV5-1 to TRBJ2-7; no clear D. Trimming shortened V by 0 bases and J by 0 bases, and 10 bases separated the two germline ends. Germline V CDR1 and CDR2: SGHRS, YFSETQ. The CDR3 consists of 15 residues.

This sequence joins TRBV5-1 and TRBJ2-7; D is perhaps TRBD2 (5 bases). The CDR3 contains 15 residues. Germline-derived CDR1 and CDR2 are SGHRS and YFSETQ. V dropped 1 base and J dropped 0 bases, with 11 bases sitting between them. CDR3 amino acids: CASSLTPGFSYEQYF. CDR3 DNA sequence: TGCGCCAGCAGCTTGACACCGGGGTTCTCCTACGAGCAGTACTTC.

The chain combines TRBV7-2 with TRBJ2-2; D is ambiguous. CDR3 length: 14 residues. Germline CDR1 is SGHTA and CDR2 is FQGNSA. Trimming removed 10 bases from V and 4 bases from J, with 16 bases in between. In DNA, the CDR3 is TGTGCCATCGCGCAATCCCCGAGCACCGGGGAGCTGTTTTTT. Translated, it gives CAIAQSPSTGELFF.